Below are 10 T cell receptor beta chains sequenced from a single sample in a study of CD8 T cells in Susac syndrome. Reverse transcription used 0.5 to 1 ug RNA and random hexamers. MiXCR was run by TCRdb on the immunoSEQ multiplex PCR reads, yielding one entry per CDR3 protein. The sample carries around 85,000 distinct CDR3 sequences, 95% recorded once. Sequencing used CD8+ T cells from PBMCs. These receptors originate from a human donor with Susac syndrome.

The V gene is TRBV19, the J gene TRBJ1-1, with D possibly being TRBD1 (6 bases). Between the trimmed V and J ends, which lost 3 bases and 1 base, there was a span of 6 bases. The CDR3 is made up of 13 amino acids. Germline V gives CDR1 LNHDA, CDR2 SQIVND (reference sequence). The CDR3, as DNA: TGTGCCAGTAGTATGGGACAGAACACTGAAGCTTTCTTT. Translation: CASSMGQNTEAFF. The full variable domain, in which reference TRBV19 and TRBJ1-1 provide the parts outside the CDR3, is DGGITQSPKYLFRKEGQNVTLSCEQNLNHDAMYWYRQDPGQGLRLIYYSQIVNDFQKGDIAEGYSVSREKKESFPLTVTSAQKNPTAFYLCASSMGQNTEAFFGQGTRLTVV.

V and J are TRBV20-1 and TRBJ2-5; possibly TRBD1 or TRBD2 for D (6 bases each). The V end was cut by 2 bases, the J end by 5 bases, with 21 bases between. Germline loops: CDR1 DFQATT, CDR2 SNEGSKA (reference sequence). The CDR3 totals 16 residues. The chain's CDR3 is CSARSTTGLPGETQYF. CDR3 sequence (DNA): TGCAGTGCTAGATCGACGACAGGACTACCGGGGGAGACCCAGTACTTC.

V gene TRBV29-1 combines with J gene TRBJ2-3; 7 positions match TRBD2. The V gene's germline CDR1 is SQVTM and CDR2 ANQGSEA. Losses at the gene ends were 3 bases for V and 0 bases for J; bases not matched to a gene: 12. This CDR3 contains 17 residues. CDR3 coding DNA: TGCAGCGTTGACGGGCCGGTGAGCGGGGAAAGCACAGATACGCAGTATTTT. Protein: CSVDGPVSGESTDTQYF.

The V gene is TRBV12-5, the J gene TRBJ2-5; 9 bases are shared with TRBD1. Germline V gene sequence: CDR1 LGHNT, CDR2 FRNRAP. Unmatched junction bases numbered 4, after V lost 4 bases and J lost 1 base. The CDR3 contains 15 residues. The CDR3, as DNA: TGTGCTAGTGGTTCGGGACAGGGACGCCAAGAGACCCAGTACTTC. It translates to CASGSGQGRQETQYF.

The chain uses TRBV7-9 and TRBJ2-1; 10 nucleotides align to TRBD2. V lost 3 bases, J lost 2 bases, and 1 base stayed unmatched. The V gene's germline CDR1 is SEHNR and CDR2 FQNEAQ (reference sequence). This CDR3 region has 15 residues. CDR3 in amino acids: CASSLTSGPYNEQFF. CDR3 nucleotide sequence: TGTGCCAGCAGCTTGACTAGCGGGCCCTACAATGAGCAGTTCTTC.

V gene TRBV2 combines with J gene TRBJ2-5; no clear D gene. Trimming cost V 1 base and J 2 bases, with 8 bases left between them. The CDR3 totals 14 residues. Germline values: CDR1 SNHLY, CDR2 FYNNEI. The CDR3 sequence is CASSEVARQETQYF. The CDR3 DNA is TGTGCCAGCAGTGAAGTGGCGAGGCAAGAGACCCAGTACTTC.

Remarks on this clonotype: Just one base apart from a much larger clone, this may be a read error. The chain employs TRBV12-3 or TRBV12-4 and TRBJ2-1; D ambiguous. Trimming cost V 1 base and J 9 bases, with 4 bases left between them. The CDR3 loop spans 11 amino acids. CDR3 sequence: CASSLVGEQFF. For the CDR3, the DNA is TGTGCCAGCAGTTTAGTGGGTGAGCAGTTCTTC.

This chain connects TRBV20-1 to TRBJ2-1, with 10 bases matching TRBD2. Trimming cost V 5 bases and J 6 bases; bases outside gene matches: 7. The germline gives CDR1 DFQATT, CDR2 SNEGSKA (reference sequence). This CDR3 is built from 14 residues. CDR3 coding DNA: TGCAGTGCTCCCAGCGGGAGGGCCCCCAATGAGCAGTTCTTC. Protein sequence: CSAPSGRAPNEQFF.

The rearrangement joins TRBV30 to TRBJ2-7, with TRBD2 matching 13 bases. The CDR3 loop spans 13 amino acids. V lost 6 bases and J lost 4; bases outside the gene matches: 3. The germline V gene encodes CDR1 GTSNPN and CDR2 SVGIG (reference sequence). For the CDR3, the DNA is TGTGCCTGTAGGACTAGCGGGAGTTACGAGCAGTACTTC. Protein: CACRTSGSYEQYF.

The DNA for the CDR3 is TGTGCCAGCAGTGGGACTAGCGGGAGTGTTGCCGGGGAGCTGTTTTTT. Amino acid sequence: CASSGTSGSVAGELFF. This chain joins TRBV12-3 or TRBV12-4 and TRBJ2-2; 14 positions match TRBD2. This CDR3 is built from 16 residues. With V trimmed by 5 bases and J by 6 bases, 5 bases remained unmatched.